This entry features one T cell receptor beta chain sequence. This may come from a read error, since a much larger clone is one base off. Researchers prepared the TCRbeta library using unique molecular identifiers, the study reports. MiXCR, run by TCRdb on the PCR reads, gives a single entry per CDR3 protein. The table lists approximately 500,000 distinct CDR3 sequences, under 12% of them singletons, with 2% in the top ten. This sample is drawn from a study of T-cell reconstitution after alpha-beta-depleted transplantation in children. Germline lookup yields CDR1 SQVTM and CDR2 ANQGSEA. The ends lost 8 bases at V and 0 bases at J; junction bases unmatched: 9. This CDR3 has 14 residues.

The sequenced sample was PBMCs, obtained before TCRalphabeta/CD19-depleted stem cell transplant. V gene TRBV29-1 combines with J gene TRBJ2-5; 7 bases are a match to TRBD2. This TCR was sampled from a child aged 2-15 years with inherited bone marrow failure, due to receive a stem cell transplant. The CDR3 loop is CSSDAAGDQETQYF. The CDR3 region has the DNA TGCAGCTCCGACGCGGCGGGGGACCAAGAGACCCAGTACTTC.